These 2 T cell receptor beta chains originate from one sample sequenced in a study of a mutant IDH1 vaccine in newly diagnosed glioma. The time point is: baseline, week 1 (first vaccination visit). Treatment: pre-vaccination baseline after standard-of-care therapy. Produced via immunoSEQ multiplex PCR; TCRdb's table is partial and in-frame only. Of under 35,000 clones in the sample, 70% to 90% were seen once. The source was PBMCs, collected from a glioma patient treated with radiotherapy, temozolomide or both. These receptors all stem from a woman in her thirties or forties with glioma.

This clone occurred once. The chain combines TRBV15 with TRBJ2-7; TRBD2 matches 8 bases. Germline trimming cut 8 bases from V and 5 bases from J; bases unmatched to any gene: 11. Germline CDR1 is LNHNV and CDR2 is YYDKDF (reference sequence). The CDR3 contains 14 residues. The DNA of the CDR3 is TGTGCCACCGCTACGGGAGGGCCGCCCGACGAGCAGTACTTC. This translates into CATATGGPPDEQYF.

This rearrangement joins TRBV30 to TRBJ1-3; D unresolved. Trimming pared 2 bases from V and 0 bases from J, leaving 11 bases between. The CDR3 contains 15 residues. Germline-derived CDR1 and CDR2 are GTSNPN and SVGIG (reference sequence). The CDR3 reads CAWSRDGFSGNTIYF. CDR3 coding DNA: TGTGCCTGGAGTAGGGATGGGTTCTCTGGAAACACCATATATTTT.